This TCR beta chain came from a study of T cell repertoires in cytomegalovirus infection. Study background: Public TCR beta signatures marked donors with CMV infection and the matching HLA.

This clonotype showed up just a few times. Antigen unknown. CDR3 size: 16 residues. Germline assignment: CDR1 MNHEY and CDR2 SMNVEV (reference sequence). Trimming removed 2 bases from V and 6 bases from J; junction bases left unmatched: 8. TCRdb analysed the reads with MiXCR anew, one entry per CDR3 protein. The data show around 140,000 distinct CDR3 sequences, about 31% seen once. The clonotype originates from a human donor in good health (CMV status not recorded). Some clones in this sample may be carry-over from other donors' samples. V is TRBV27 and J is TRBJ2-3, with TRBD2 identical over 10 bases. Here the sequenced sample was CD8+ T cells from cultured PBMCs, taken from culture after CMV antigen stimulation. The CDR3 DNA is TGTGCCAGCAGTTTAGATGAGCGGGGGGGATCCGATACGCAGTATTTT. It specifies CASSLDERGGSDTQYF.